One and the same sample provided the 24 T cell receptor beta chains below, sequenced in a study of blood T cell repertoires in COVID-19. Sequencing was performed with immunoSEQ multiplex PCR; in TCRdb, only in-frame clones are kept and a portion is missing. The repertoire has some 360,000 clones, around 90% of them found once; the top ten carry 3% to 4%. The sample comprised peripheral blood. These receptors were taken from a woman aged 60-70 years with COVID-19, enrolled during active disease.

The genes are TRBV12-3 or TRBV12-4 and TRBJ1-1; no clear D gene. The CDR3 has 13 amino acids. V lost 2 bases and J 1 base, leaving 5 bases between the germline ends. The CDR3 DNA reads TGTGCCAGCAGTTTAAACGGGAACACTGAAGCTTTCTTT. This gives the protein CASSLNGNTEAFF.

The CDR3 region is CASSLEARGHRYGYTF. CDR3 DNA: TGTGCCAGCAGCTTGGAGGCGAGGGGGCACCGCTATGGCTACACCTTC. The chain combines TRBV5-6 with TRBJ1-2; 7 nucleotides match TRBD1. CDR1 is SGHDT, CDR2 YYEEEE, per germline. The CDR3 totals 16 residues. J lost 4 bases, V lost 0 bases, and 9 bases had no gene match.

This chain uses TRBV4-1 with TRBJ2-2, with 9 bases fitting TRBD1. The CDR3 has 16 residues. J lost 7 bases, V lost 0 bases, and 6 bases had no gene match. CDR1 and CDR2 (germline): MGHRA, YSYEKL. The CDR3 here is CASSQERQGGNGELFF. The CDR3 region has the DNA TGCGCCAGCAGCCAAGAAAGACAGGGGGGAAACGGGGAGCTGTTTTTT.

The CDR3 region has the DNA TGTGCCAGCCGACAGGGACAATATGGCTACACCTTC. Its translation: CASRQGQYGYTF. The V gene is TRBV2, the J gene TRBJ1-2; 7 bases agree with TRBD1. Germline CDR1 is SNHLY and CDR2 is FYNNEI. This CDR3 is 12 amino acids long. V shed 8 bases, J shed 5 bases, and the junction held 5 bases outside the gene matches.

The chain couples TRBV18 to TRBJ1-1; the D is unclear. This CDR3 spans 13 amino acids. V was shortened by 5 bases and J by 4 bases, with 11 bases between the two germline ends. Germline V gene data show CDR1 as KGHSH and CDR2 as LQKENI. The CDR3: CASSSNAGTEAFF. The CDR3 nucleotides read TGTGCCAGCTCATCTAACGCGGGCACTGAAGCTTTCTTT.

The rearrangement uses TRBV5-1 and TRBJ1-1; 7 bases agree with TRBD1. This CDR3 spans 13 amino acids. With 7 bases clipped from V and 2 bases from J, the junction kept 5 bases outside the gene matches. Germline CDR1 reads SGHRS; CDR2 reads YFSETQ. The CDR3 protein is CASEGQPNTEAFF. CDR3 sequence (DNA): TGCGCCAGCGAGGGACAGCCAAACACTGAAGCTTTCTTT.

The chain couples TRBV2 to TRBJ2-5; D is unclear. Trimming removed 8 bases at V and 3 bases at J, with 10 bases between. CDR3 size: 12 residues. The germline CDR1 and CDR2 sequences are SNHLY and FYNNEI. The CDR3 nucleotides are TGTGCCAGCTGCTACAGCAAAGAGACCCAGTACTTC. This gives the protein CASCYSKETQYF.

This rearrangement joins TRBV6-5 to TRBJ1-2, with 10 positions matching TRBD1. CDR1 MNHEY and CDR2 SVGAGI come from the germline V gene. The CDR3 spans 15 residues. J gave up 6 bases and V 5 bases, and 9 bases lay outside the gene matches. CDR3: CASSRGLTGGDGYTF. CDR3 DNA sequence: TGTGCCAGCAGTCGAGGTCTGACAGGGGGCGATGGCTACACCTTC.

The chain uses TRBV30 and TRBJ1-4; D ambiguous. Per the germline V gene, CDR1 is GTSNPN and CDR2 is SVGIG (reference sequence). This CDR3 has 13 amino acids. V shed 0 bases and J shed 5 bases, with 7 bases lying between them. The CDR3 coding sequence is TGTGCCTGGAGTGTACAGCCAAATGAAAAACTGTTTTTT. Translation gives CAWSVQPNEKLFF. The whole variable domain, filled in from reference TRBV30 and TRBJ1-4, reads SQTIHQWPATLVQPVGSPLSLECTVEGTSNPNLYWYRQAAGRGLQLLFYSVGIGQISSEVPQNLSASRPQDRQFILSSKKLLLSDSGFYLCAWSVQPNEKLFFGSGTQLSVL.

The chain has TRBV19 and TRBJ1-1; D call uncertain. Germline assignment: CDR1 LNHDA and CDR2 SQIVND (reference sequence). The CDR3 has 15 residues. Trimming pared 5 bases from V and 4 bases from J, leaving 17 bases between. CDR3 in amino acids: CASSFQPGLSTEAFF. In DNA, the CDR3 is TGTGCCAGTAGTTTCCAGCCCGGGTTAAGCACTGAAGCTTTCTTT.

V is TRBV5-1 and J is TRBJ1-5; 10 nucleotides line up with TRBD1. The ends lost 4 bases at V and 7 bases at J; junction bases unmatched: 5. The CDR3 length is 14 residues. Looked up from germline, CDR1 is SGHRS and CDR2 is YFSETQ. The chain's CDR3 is CASSPGTGEQPQHF. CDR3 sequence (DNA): TGCGCCAGCAGCCCGGGGACAGGGGAACAGCCCCAGCATTTT.

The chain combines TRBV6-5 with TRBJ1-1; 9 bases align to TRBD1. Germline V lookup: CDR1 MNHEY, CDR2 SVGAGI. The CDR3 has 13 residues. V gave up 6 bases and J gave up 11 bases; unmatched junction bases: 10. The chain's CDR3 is CASRANRDRDAFF. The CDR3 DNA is TGTGCCAGCAGGGCAAATAGGGACAGGGACGCTTTCTTT.

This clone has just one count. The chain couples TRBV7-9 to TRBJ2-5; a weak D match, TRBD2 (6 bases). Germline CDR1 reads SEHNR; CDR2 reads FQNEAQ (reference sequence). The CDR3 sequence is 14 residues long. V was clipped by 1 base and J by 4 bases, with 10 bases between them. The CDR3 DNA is TGTGCCAGCAGCTTAGGGGGAGGTACAGAGACCCAGTACTTC. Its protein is CASSLGGGTETQYF.

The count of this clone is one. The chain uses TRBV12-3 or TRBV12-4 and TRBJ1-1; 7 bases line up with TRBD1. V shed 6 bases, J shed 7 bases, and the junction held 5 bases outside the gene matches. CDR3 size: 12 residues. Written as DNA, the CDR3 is TGTGCCAGCAGCTGGGGACAGCTTGAAGCTTTCTTT. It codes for CASSWGQLEAFF.

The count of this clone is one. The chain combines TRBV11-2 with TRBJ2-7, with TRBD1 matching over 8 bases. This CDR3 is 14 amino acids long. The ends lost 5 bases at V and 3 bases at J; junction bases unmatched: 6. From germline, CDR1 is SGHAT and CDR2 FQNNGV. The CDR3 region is CASSPQGAVYEQYF. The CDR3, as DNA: TGTGCCAGCAGCCCTCAGGGGGCGGTCTACGAGCAGTACTTC.

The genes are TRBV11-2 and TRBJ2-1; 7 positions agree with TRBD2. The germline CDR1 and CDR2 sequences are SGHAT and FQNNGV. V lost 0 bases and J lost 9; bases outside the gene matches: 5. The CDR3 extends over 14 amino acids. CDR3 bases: TGTGCCAGCAGCTTAGATCGCGGGGGAGGTGAGCAGTTCTTC. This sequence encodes CASSLDRGGGEQFF.

CDR3 DNA: TGTGCCAGCTCACCGACCCTATTTACAGCAAACACTGAAGCTTTCTTT. Translated, it gives CASSPTLFTANTEAFF. The rearrangement links TRBV18 to TRBJ1-1; D gene ambiguous. The CDR3 sequence is 16 residues long. Germline V gene lookup returns CDR1 KGHSH and CDR2 LQKENI. Trimming took off 3 bases at V and 2 bases at J, with 16 bases between the two ends.

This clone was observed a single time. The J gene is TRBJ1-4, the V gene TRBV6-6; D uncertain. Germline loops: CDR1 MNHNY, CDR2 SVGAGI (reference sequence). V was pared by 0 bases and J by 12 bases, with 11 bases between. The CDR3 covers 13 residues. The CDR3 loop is CASSYSAGWELFF. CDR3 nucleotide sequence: TGTGCCAGCAGTTACTCAGCGGGTTGGGAACTGTTTTTT.

CDR3 in amino acids: CASQDNRGRNTEAFF. In DNA, the CDR3 is TGTGCCAGCCAAGATAACAGGGGCAGGAACACTGAAGCTTTCTTT. V gene TRBV18 combines with J gene TRBJ1-1; 7 bases agree with TRBD1. The CDR3 has 15 amino acids. V was pared by 8 bases and J by 1 base, with 10 bases of the junction left unmatched. Germline CDR1 reads KGHSH; CDR2 reads LQKENI.

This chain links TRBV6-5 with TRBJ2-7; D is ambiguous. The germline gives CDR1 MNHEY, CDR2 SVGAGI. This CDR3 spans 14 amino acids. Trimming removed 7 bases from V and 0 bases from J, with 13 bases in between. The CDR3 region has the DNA TGTGCCAGCATGGGTAGCCATAGCTCCTACGAGCAGTACTTC. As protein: CASMGSHSSYEQYF.

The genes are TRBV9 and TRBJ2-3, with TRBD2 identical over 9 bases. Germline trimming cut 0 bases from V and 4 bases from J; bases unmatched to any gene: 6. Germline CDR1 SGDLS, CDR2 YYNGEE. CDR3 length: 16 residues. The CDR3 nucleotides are TGTGCCAGCAGCGTAGGAGCTAGCGGGGAGGCAGATACGCAGTATTTT. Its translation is CASSVGASGEADTQYF.

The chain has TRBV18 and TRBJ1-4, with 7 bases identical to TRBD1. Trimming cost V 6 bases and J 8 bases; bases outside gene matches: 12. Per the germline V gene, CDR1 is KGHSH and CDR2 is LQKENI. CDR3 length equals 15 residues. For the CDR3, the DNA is TGTGCCAGCTCGCAAGAAGGGGGCGCGGACGAAAAACTGTTTTTT. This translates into CASSQEGGADEKLFF.

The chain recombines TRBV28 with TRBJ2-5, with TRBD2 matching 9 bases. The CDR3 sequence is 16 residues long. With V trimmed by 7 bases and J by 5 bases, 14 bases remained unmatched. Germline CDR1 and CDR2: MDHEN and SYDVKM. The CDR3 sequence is CASNSPVGLASETQYF. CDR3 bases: TGTGCCAGCAACTCACCGGTCGGACTAGCGAGCGAGACCCAGTACTTC.

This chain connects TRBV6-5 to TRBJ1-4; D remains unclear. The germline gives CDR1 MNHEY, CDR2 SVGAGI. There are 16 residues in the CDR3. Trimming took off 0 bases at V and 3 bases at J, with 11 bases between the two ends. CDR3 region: CASSYSHLRANEKLFF. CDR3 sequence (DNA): TGTGCCAGCAGTTACTCGCACCTCCGGGCTAATGAAAAACTGTTTTTT.